A single sample gave rise to the 10 T cell receptor beta chains below, sequenced in a study of identifying expanded T cells in peripheral blood. Sequencing was performed with immunoSEQ multiplex PCR; in TCRdb, only in-frame clones are kept and a portion is missing. This sample has about 110,000 clones, with less than 90% found just once. The sequencing input was blood. These receptors originate from a person aged 18-70 years in good health.

This clone was recorded once. Here the CDR3 DNA reads TGTGCCAGTAAGTCAGGCTCTGGGGCCAACGTCCTGACTTTC. This translates into CASKSGSGANVLTF. The chain uses TRBV19 and TRBJ2-6; D is ambiguous. Germline assignment: CDR1 LNHDA and CDR2 SQIVND (reference sequence). The CDR3 spans 14 residues. V lost 7 bases and J 0 bases, leaving 7 bases between the germline ends. The full variable domain, completed using reference TRBV19 and TRBJ2-6, is DGGITQSPKYLFRKEGQNVTLSCEQNLNHDAMYWYRQDPGQGLRLIYYSQIVNDFQKGDIAEGYSVSREKKESFPLTVTSAQKNPTAFYLCASKSGSGANVLTFGAGSRLTVL.

The CDR3 region has the DNA TGTGCCAGCTCACCAGGGGTATCGAACACTGAAGCTTTCTTT. Its protein is CASSPGVSNTEAFF. V usage is TRBV18 and J usage is TRBJ1-1; no reliable D call. V shed 2 bases and J shed 1 base, with 8 bases lying between them. CDR3 length: 14 residues. Germline loops: CDR1 KGHSH, CDR2 LQKENI.

CDR3 in amino acids: CASNGASLRQYF. The CDR3 nucleotides read TGTGCCAGCAATGGGGCCTCGCTTAGGCAGTACTTC. The V and J genes are TRBV6-6 and TRBJ2-5, with D tentatively TRBD1 (5 bases). CDR1 is MNHNY and CDR2 is SVGAGI in the germline V gene (reference sequence). The CDR3 length is 12 residues. Trimming stripped 7 bases from V and 11 bases from J, with 17 bases between.

The chain has TRBV18 and TRBJ2-7, with D perhaps TRBD1 (5 bases). The germline V gene encodes CDR1 KGHSH and CDR2 LQKENI. Trimming took off 3 bases at V and 2 bases at J, with 14 bases between the two ends. CDR3 length: 15 residues. CDR3 DNA sequence: TGTGCCAGCTCACCTTTTCCGACAGCAACCTACGAGCAGTACTTC. Translating it yields CASSPFPTATYEQYF.

In this sample, this clone turned up once. The chain employs TRBV6-1 and TRBJ1-6; unclear D gene. Trimming removed 8 bases at V and 3 bases at J, with 5 bases between. This CDR3 is built from 12 residues. The germline V gene encodes CDR1 MNHNS and CDR2 SASEGT. Written as DNA, the CDR3 is TGTGCCAGCGGACTCTATAATTCACCCCTCCACTTT. This translates into CASGLYNSPLHF.

The V gene is TRBV18, the J gene TRBJ2-7, with D possibly TRBD1 on 6 matching bases. V shed 3 bases and J shed 5 bases, with 14 bases lying between them. CDR3 length: 14 amino acids. In germline, CDR1 is KGHSH, CDR2 LQKENI. The chain's CDR3 is CASSPTGISDEQYF. Written as DNA, the CDR3 is TGTGCCAGCTCACCTACAGGGATTTCTGACGAGCAGTACTTC.

The genes are TRBV7-9 and TRBJ2-2, with TRBD2 matching 7 bases. Germline lookup yields CDR1 SEHNR and CDR2 FQNEAQ (reference sequence). The J segment lost 6 bases and the V segment lost 1 base, leaving 11 bases of the junction unmatched. The CDR3 contains 17 residues. The CDR3 nucleotides are TGTGCCAGCAGCTTAGGGTTCTCCAGCGGGATTGCCGGGGAGCTGTTTTTT. It codes for CASSLGFSSGIAGELFF.

The J gene is TRBJ2-2, the V gene TRBV7-9, with TRBD2 matching 8 bases. There are 17 residues in the CDR3. The V segment lost 5 bases and the J segment 6 bases; nucleotides outside the gene matches: 14. Germline CDR1 SEHNR, CDR2 FQNEAQ (reference sequence). CDR3 nucleotide sequence: TGTGCCAGCAGCCTTCCACCGGGAGGGAGATCCGCCGGGGAGCTGTTTTTT. Translation: CASSLPPGGRSAGELFF.

The J gene is TRBJ1-2, the V gene TRBV13; 7 nucleotides line up with TRBD1. V trimming: 5 bases; J trimming: 6 bases; junction bases outside the gene matches: 6. The CDR3 runs to 13 residues. The germline CDR1 and CDR2 sequences are PRHDT and FYEKMQ (reference sequence). The CDR3 reads CASSPPTGNGYTF. CDR3 sequence (DNA): TGTGCCAGCAGCCCTCCGACAGGGAATGGCTACACCTTC.

The rearrangement links TRBV4-2 to TRBJ1-1; D remains ambiguous. The germline CDR1 and CDR2 sequences are LGHNA and YNFKEQ. The CDR3 consists of 15 residues. With 0 bases removed from V and 0 bases from J, the gap between germline ends came to 8 bases. The CDR3 reads CASSQDAGMNTEAFF. CDR3 sequence (DNA): TGTGCCAGCAGCCAAGACGCGGGGATGAACACTGAAGCTTTCTTT.